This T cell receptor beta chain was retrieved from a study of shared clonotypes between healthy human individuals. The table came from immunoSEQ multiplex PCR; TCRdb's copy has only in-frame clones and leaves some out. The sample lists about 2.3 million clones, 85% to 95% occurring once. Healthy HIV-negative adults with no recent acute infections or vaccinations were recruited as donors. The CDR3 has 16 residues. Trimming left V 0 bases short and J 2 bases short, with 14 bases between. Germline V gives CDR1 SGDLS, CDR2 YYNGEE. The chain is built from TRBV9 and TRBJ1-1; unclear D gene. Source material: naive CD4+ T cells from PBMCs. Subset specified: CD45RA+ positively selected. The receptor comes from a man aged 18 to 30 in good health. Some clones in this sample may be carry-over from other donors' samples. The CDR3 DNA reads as TGTGCCAGCAGCGTAGGGTACCGGCGAGACAACACTGAAGCTTTCTTT. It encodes CASSVGYRRDNTEAFF.